A selection of T cell receptor beta chains follows, all from one sample in a study of shared clonotypes between healthy human individuals. The table came from immunoSEQ multiplex PCR; TCRdb's copy has only in-frame clones and leaves some out. The sample has over a million clones, approximately 80% seen once. The sample consisted of memory CD4+ T cells from PBMCs. The receptors were gathered from a man between 18 and 29 years old in good health. Some clones in this sample may be carry-over from other donors' samples. Both conserved end residues are trimmed from each CDR3.

v_gene,CDR3aa
TRBV7-9,ASRSGLAVTDTQY
TRBV15,ATSRDIRTAGGLNTEAF
TRBV5-4,ASSLGNNYEQY
TRBV5-1,ASSLVGHYEAF
TRBV5-1,ASSPQDRGGHEQY
TRBV15,ATSGTLSNQPQH
TRBV10-3,AISATGTGWETQY
TRBV11-2,TSSPSVPGTDTQY
TRBV2,ASRDRGAPQY
TRBV27,ASSSRGGPYEQY
TRBV28,ASREWNSGANVLT
TRBV6-1,ASSATGYGYT
TRBV20-1,SARLQGEQF
TRBV29-1,SVSRAADTQY
TRBV2,ASSPPGLAGWETQY
TRBV5-6,ASTPGVAANTGELF
TRBV6-5,ASGPSREGVHGYT
TRBV21-1,ASSKCQPGQGNTEAF
TRBV7-9,ASSPRQAPQETQY
TRBV7-8,ASSRDRAEGGYT
TRBV28,ASASSPALAYGTIY
TRBV6-1,ASRAGTGNSYEQY
TRBV6-6,ASTRGGSPYEQY
TRBV9,ASSVGGGSYNEQF
TRBV9,ASSARTSGRASQETQY
TRBV7-9,ASSLASGVNEKLF
TRBV28,ASSDRVTNRNQPQH
TRBV6-6,ASSPGSYGYT
TRBV10-3,AVQRAGNYGYT
TRBV28,ASRPAGTGFSYEQY
TRBV4-3,ASSQSGQYLIYGDEKLF
TRBV10-1,ASSPLLAGELF
TRBV5-1,ASRVARVDTEAF
TRBV5-1,ASSFAGGYTGELF
TRBV7-8,ASGRTSGRSEQY
TRBV7-3,ASSATADRGSGELF
TRBV5-1,ASSLAGSGNTIY
TRBV5-4,ASSTGGEVYGYT
TRBV18,ASSPRTATNEKLF
TRBV6-5,ASHPGGPMYNEQF
TRBV6-5,ASSYPPAF
TRBV6-1,ASSEGRAGGNQPQH
TRBV19,ASSIWSIGGIRELF
TRBV29-1,SGGQSPTSEKLF
TRBV7-9,ASSLGGEDYGYT
TRBV19,ASSMTVTEAF
TRBV5-1,ASSLDADGYT
TRBV5-1,ASSLESTNYGYT
TRBV27,ASALALGVTDTQY
TRBV5-5,ASSHRDRERREQY
TRBV30,AWSLRGETQY
TRBV30,AWDWGTGGEQY
TRBV28,ASSAGRFRQETQY
TRBV29-1,SVEGVAGKTQY
TRBV7-2,ASSLGGLAGNEQF
TRBV28,ASSFGRAPGELF
TRBV2,ASSPGSRGNTIY